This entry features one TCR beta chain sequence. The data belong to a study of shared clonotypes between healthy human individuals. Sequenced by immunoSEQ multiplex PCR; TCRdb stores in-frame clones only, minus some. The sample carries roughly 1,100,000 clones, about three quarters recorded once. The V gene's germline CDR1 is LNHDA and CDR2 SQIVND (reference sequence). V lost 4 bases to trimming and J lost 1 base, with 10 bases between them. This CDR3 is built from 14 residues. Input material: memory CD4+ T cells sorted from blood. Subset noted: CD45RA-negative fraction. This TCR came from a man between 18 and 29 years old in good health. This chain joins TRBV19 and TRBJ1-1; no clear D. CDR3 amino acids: CASSTQFQNTEAFF. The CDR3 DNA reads TGTGCCAGTAGTACACAATTCCAGAACACTGAAGCTTTCTTT.